The 22 T cell receptor beta chains reported below all come from one sample, sequenced in a study of shared clonotypes between healthy human individuals. Clones were sequenced by immunoSEQ multiplex PCR, and TCRdb holds only the in-frame ones, with some missing. The sample contains 700,000 to 950,000 clones, 90% to 97% of which appear only once. CD8 cells regarded as naive lacked CD45RO, were positively chosen for CCR7, and omitted terminally differentiated effector memory CD45RA+ cells. The sequenced material came from naive CD8+ T cells sorted from blood. All receptors derive from a man between 25 and 39 years old in good health.

J is TRBJ2-5 and V is TRBV12-5, with 10 bases that match TRBD1. The germline V gene has CDR1 LGHNT and CDR2 FRNRAP. The CDR3 consists of 14 residues. Trimming at V came to 7 bases and at J to 4 bases, leaving 6 bases not matched to a gene. This CDR3 reads CASALTGGGETQYF. The CDR3 DNA follows: TGTGCTAGTGCCCTGACAGGGGGCGGAGAGACCCAGTACTTC.

The V call is TRBV28, the J call TRBJ2-7; 7 nucleotides align to TRBD1. CDR3 length: 15 residues. Germline CDR1 MDHEN, CDR2 SYDVKM. V trimming: 7 bases; J trimming: 6 bases; junction bases outside the gene matches: 15. The CDR3 DNA follows: TGTGCCAGCACCCCCCTTAGGGGGCCGGCTAGCGAGCAGTACTTC. Translation gives CASTPLRGPASEQYF.

V gene TRBV28 combines with J gene TRBJ2-7; D remains ambiguous. The length of the CDR3 is 12 residues. V dropped 6 bases and J dropped 4 bases, with 10 bases sitting between them. Germline values: CDR1 MDHEN, CDR2 SYDVKM. Written as DNA, the CDR3 is TGTGCCAGCAGGGGCCAGACGTACGAGCAGTACTTC. Amino acids: CASRGQTYEQYF. Combining the CDR3 with reference TRBV28 and TRBJ2-7 gives the whole variable domain DVKVTQSSRYLVKRTGEKVFLECVQDMDHENMFWYRQDPGLGLRLIYFSYDVKMKEKGDIPEGYSVSREKKERFSLILESASTNQTSMYLCASRGQTYEQYFGPGTRLTVT.

The chain joins TRBV11-1 to TRBJ2-3; D uncertain. With 5 bases removed from V and 2 bases from J, the gap between germline ends came to 8 bases. Germline V CDR1 and CDR2: SGHAT, FQDESV (reference sequence). The CDR3 totals 13 residues. The CDR3 DNA reads as TGTGCCAGCAGCAAAGGGCCCACAGATACGCAGTATTTT. It codes for CASSKGPTDTQYF.

This chain uses TRBV4-3 with TRBJ2-7; 10 bases are a match to TRBD2. Looked up from germline, CDR1 is LGHNA and CDR2 is YSLEER. After removal of 0 bases from V and 3 bases from J, the junction contained 8 bases not matched to a gene. The CDR3 runs to 17 residues. Here the CDR3 reads CASSQDFSLAGVYEQYF. The CDR3 DNA sequence: TGCGCCAGCAGCCAAGATTTCAGTCTAGCGGGAGTCTACGAGCAGTACTTC.

The J gene is TRBJ2-3, the V gene TRBV5-1; D is perhaps TRBD2 (5 bases). The germline V and J ends were trimmed by 2 bases and 2 bases, with 9 bases remaining between them. Looked up from germline, CDR1 is SGHRS and CDR2 is YFSETQ. CDR3 length equals 14 residues. The CDR3 here is CASSLLVPTDTQYF. The CDR3 nucleotides are TGCGCCAGCAGCTTACTAGTCCCCACAGATACGCAGTATTTT.

Written as DNA, the CDR3 is TGTGCCAGCAGTTTAGACAGGGGGCGGGCCGAGCAGTACTTC. It codes for CASSLDRGRAEQYF. J is TRBJ2-7 and V is TRBV27, with 10 bases fitting TRBD1. Germline V gene sequence: CDR1 MNHEY, CDR2 SMNVEV (reference sequence). J was trimmed by 6 bases and V by 2 bases; bases with no gene match: 4. CDR3 length: 14 residues.

As for this clone: At the DNA level, this CDR3 is encoded by other sequences in the same sample as well. The chain has TRBV5-1 and TRBJ1-1; perhaps TRBD1 as D (6 bases). This CDR3 spans 13 amino acids. Germline-derived CDR1 and CDR2 are SGHRS and YFSETQ. V dropped 3 bases and J dropped 1 base, with 7 bases sitting between them. Written as DNA, the CDR3 is TGCGCCAGCAGCTCGACAGGGAACACTGAAGCTTTCTTT. Amino acid sequence: CASSSTGNTEAFF. The variable domain in full, with the rest retrieved from reference TRBV5-1 and TRBJ1-1, is KAGVTQTPRYLIKTRGQQVTLSCSPISGHRSVSWYQQTPGQGLQFLFEYFSETQRNKGNFPGRFSGRQFSNSRSEMNVSTLELGDSALYLCASSSTGNTEAFFGQGTRLTVV.

This chain uses TRBV7-8 with TRBJ2-2; D is possibly TRBD1 (6 bases). CDR1 and CDR2 (germline): SGHVS, FQNEAQ. There are 16 residues in the CDR3. With 3 bases removed from V and 4 bases from J, the gap between germline ends came to 15 bases. Here the CDR3 DNA reads TGTGCCAGCAGCTTGCTCAGGGACACTTTCACCGGGGAGCTGTTTTTT. Amino acid sequence: CASSLLRDTFTGELFF.

Worth noting for this clone: Germline and junction disagree at one end, which may indicate a read error. The V and J genes are TRBV5-8 and TRBJ1-1; 7 positions match TRBD1. The CDR3 is 13 residues long. CDR1 and CDR2 from the germline V gene are SGHTS and YDEGEE. As DNA, the CDR3 is TGTGCCAGCAGCTATTCTGACAGGGCTTCCGCCGTCTTT. Translation gives CASSYSDRASAVF.

The gene calls are TRBV27 and TRBJ2-1; D might be TRBD1 (6 bases). Trimming took 6 bases from V and 2 from J, leaving 14 bases between them. In germline, CDR1 is MNHEY, CDR2 SMNVEV (reference sequence). This CDR3 is 15 amino acids long. The CDR3 region is CASSLRDTTYNEQFF. In DNA form, the CDR3 reads TGTGCCAGCAGCCTCCGGGACACTACCTACAATGAGCAGTTCTTC.

This chain joins TRBV4-1 and TRBJ2-5, with 9 bases aligning to TRBD1. The CDR3 sequence is 17 residues long. With V trimmed by 2 bases and J by 5 bases, 12 bases remained unmatched. The V gene's germline CDR1 is MGHRA and CDR2 YSYEKL. CDR3 protein: CASSQITGTGIGETQYF. In DNA, the CDR3 is TGCGCCAGCAGCCAAATTACCGGGACAGGGATTGGGGAGACCCAGTACTTC.

This rearrangement joins TRBV6-1 to TRBJ2-1; D gene uncertain. V lost 7 bases and J 2 bases, leaving 6 bases between the germline ends. The CDR3 runs to 12 residues. The V gene's germline CDR1 is MNHNS and CDR2 SASEGT. CDR3 DNA: TGTGCCAGCAACCAAGCCTACAATGAGCAGTTCTTC. This codes for CASNQAYNEQFF.

In the case of this clone: Within the sample, other DNA sequences also encode this same CDR3. This chain links TRBV5-1 with TRBJ2-7; D is unclear. Per germline, CDR1 SGHRS and CDR2 YFSETQ. The CDR3 totals 14 residues. V was pared by 0 bases and J by 0 bases, with 7 bases between. The CDR3 DNA reads as TGCGCCAGCAGCTTGGGGCGGAACTCCTACGAGCAGTACTTC. It translates to CASSLGRNSYEQYF.

The chain links TRBV9 to TRBJ2-1; perhaps D is TRBD1 or TRBD2 (5 bases each). The CDR3 has 15 residues. Germline CDR1 reads SGDLS; CDR2 reads YYNGEE. V was pared by 4 bases and J by 0 bases, with 11 bases between. The CDR3 here is CASSLWGSSYNEQFF. The CDR3 DNA sequence: TGTGCCAGCAGCTTGTGGGGGAGCTCCTACAATGAGCAGTTCTTC.

V usage is TRBV7-9 and J usage is TRBJ2-7, with unresolved D. V dropped 7 bases and J dropped 0 bases, with 10 bases sitting between them. The CDR3 consists of 13 residues. Germline V gene sequence: CDR1 SEHNR, CDR2 FQNEAQ (reference sequence). CDR3 nucleotide sequence: TGTGCCAGCATGCCGGCTAACTCCTACGAGCAGTACTTC. Residues: CASMPANSYEQYF.

The chain uses TRBV6-5 and TRBJ1-2; D is undetermined. V gave up 4 bases and J gave up 7 bases, with 13 bases separating them. Per germline, CDR1 MNHEY and CDR2 SVGAGI. The CDR3 is 13 amino acids. CDR3 nucleotide sequence: TGTGCCAGCAGTTGCCGTGAAGCTTGTGGCTACACCTTC. Protein: CASSCREACGYTF.

On this clone itself: In the same sample, other DNA sequences code for this CDR3. The chain uses TRBV7-9 and TRBJ2-7; tentatively, D is TRBD1 (6 bases). In germline, CDR1 is SEHNR, CDR2 FQNEAQ (reference sequence). V dropped 2 bases and J dropped 0 bases, with 11 bases sitting between them. This CDR3 has 15 residues. The CDR3 here is CASSLMDSYSYEQYF. As DNA, the CDR3 is TGTGCCAGCAGCTTAATGGACAGCTACTCCTACGAGCAGTACTTC.

The count of this clone is one. The chain links TRBV6-1 to TRBJ1-3; D unresolved. Trimming left V 2 bases short and J 1 base short, with 3 bases between. There are 13 residues in the CDR3. The V gene's germline CDR1 is MNHNS and CDR2 SASEGT. The CDR3 coding sequence is TGTGCCAGCAGTGAAATTTCTGGAAACACCATATATTTT. As protein: CASSEISGNTIYF.

This clone was seen a few times. Different DNA sequences within this sample yield the same CDR3. This rearrangement joins TRBV9 to TRBJ2-1; D call uncertain. From germline, CDR1 is SGDLS and CDR2 YYNGEE. The CDR3 loop spans 11 amino acids. Trimming left V 3 bases short and J 5 bases short, with 3 bases between. The CDR3, as DNA: TGTGCCAGCAGCGGTAACAATGAGCAGTTCTTC. Encoded protein: CASSGNNEQFF.

The chain uses TRBV2 and TRBJ2-7; D is unresolved. CDR3 length: 12 amino acids. The V end was cut by 8 bases, the J end by 2 bases, with 10 bases between. Per the germline V gene, CDR1 is SNHLY and CDR2 is FYNNEI. The chain's CDR3 is CASVAVAYEQYF. CDR3 nucleotides: TGTGCCAGCGTTGCGGTTGCCTACGAGCAGTACTTC.

CDR3 sequence (DNA): TGTGCCAGCAGCTTACCCCCTCGACTTAGCGGGAGGAAGGATACGCAGTATTTT. Encoded protein: CASSLPPRLSGRKDTQYF. The chain employs TRBV7-9 and TRBJ2-3; 10 bases are shared with TRBD2. The CDR3 is 18 residues long. Trimming at V came to 2 bases and at J to 6 bases, leaving 14 bases not matched to a gene. Germline lookup yields CDR1 SEHNR and CDR2 FQNEAQ (reference sequence). Drawing the rest from reference TRBV7-9 and TRBJ2-3, the complete variable domain is DTGVSQNPRHKITKRGQNVTFRCDPISEHNRLYWYRQTLGQGPEFLTYFQNEAQLEKSRLLSDRFSAERPKGSFSTLEIQRTEQGDSAMYLCASSLPPRLSGRKDTQYFGPGTRLTVL.